There are many counts of the clone carrying this TCR beta chain. The germline V and J ends were trimmed by 7 bases and 6 bases, with 10 bases remaining between them. This CDR3 has 12 residues. TCRdb re-called the RT-PCR reads through MiXCR, storing one row per CDR3 protein. This table holds more than 600,000 distinct CDR3 sequences, 14% found once. Sample: memory CD4+ T cells from blood. The receptor's source is a female donor in good health, serving as a healthy control. The V and J genes are TRBV12-3 or TRBV12-4 and TRBJ2-1; unclear D gene. CDR3: CASTYRSNEQFF. CDR3 coding DNA: TGTGCCAGCACGTACCGCTCCAATGAGCAGTTCTTC.